The source of this T cell receptor beta chain is a study of T cells in Graves' hyperthyroidism and ophthalmopathy. The cohort's ophthalmopathy patients, a group with duration under 3 months, had a Clinical Activity Score of at least 3 and a NOSPECS grade of at least 4. Thyroid ultrasound, orbital computed tomography, clinical symptoms, and serum thyroxine and TRAb underpinned diagnoses. The PBMCs studied were ones that came from about 9.9 ml fresh peripheral blood. This clonotype has a handful of counts. The CDR3 is 18 residues long. Per the germline V gene, CDR1 is LNHNV and CDR2 is YYDKDF (reference sequence). Trimming took 1 base from V and 7 from J, leaving 23 bases between them. Amplified regions were TCR beta CDR3 sequences from RNA transcripts. Primed by the HTBI set, a first-round RT-PCR was run on the TCR CDR3. TCRdb re-called the multiplex PCR reads through MiXCR, storing one row per CDR3 protein. The repertoire holds some 350,000 distinct CDR3 sequences, approximately 14% seen once, with approximately 19% in the top ten.

J is TRBJ2-1 and V is TRBV15, with D perhaps matching TRBD2 (5 bases). What was sequenced was blood. This TCR derives from a woman aged 55 to 70 with Graves' ophthalmopathy. Written as DNA, the CDR3 is TGTGCCACCAGCAGAGGTCACCCCGGCTCGTCCGGGAAAAATGAGCAGTTCTTC. Its translation: CATSRGHPGSSGKNEQFF.